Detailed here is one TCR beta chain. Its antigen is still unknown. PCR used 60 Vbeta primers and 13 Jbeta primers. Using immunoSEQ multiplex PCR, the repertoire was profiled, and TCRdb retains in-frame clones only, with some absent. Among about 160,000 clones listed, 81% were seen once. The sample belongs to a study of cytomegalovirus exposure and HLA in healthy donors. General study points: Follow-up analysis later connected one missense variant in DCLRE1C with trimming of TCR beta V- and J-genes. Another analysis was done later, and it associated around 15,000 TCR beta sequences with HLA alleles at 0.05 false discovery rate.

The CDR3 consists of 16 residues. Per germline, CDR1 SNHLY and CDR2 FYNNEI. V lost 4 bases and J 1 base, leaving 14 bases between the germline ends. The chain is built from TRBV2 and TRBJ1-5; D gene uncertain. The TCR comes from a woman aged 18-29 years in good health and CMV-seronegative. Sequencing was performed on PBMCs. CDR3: CASSVWVGESNQPQHF. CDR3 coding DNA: TGTGCCAGCAGTGTATGGGTTGGGGAGAGCAATCAGCCCCAGCATTTT.